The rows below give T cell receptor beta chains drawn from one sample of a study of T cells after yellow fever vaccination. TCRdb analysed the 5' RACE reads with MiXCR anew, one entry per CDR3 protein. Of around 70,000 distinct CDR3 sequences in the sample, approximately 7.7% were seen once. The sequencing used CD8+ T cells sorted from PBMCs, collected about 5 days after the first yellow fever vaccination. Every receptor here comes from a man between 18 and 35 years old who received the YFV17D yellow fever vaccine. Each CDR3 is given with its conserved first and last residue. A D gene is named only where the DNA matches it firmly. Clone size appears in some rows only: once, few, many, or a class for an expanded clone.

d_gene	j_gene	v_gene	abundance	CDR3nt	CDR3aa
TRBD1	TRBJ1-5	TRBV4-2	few	TGTGCCAGCAGCCGGGGGACAGGGGGCCTTCAGCCCCAGCATTTT	CASSRGTGGLQPQHF
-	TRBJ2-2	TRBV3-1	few	TGTGCCAGCAGCCAAGAACCGGGCAACACCGGGGAGCTGTTTTTT	CASSQEPGNTGELFF
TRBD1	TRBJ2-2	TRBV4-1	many	TGCGCCAGCAGCCGAGCCACGGGACAGGATAGGGAGCTGTTTTTT	CASSRATGQDRELFF
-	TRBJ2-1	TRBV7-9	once	TGTGCCAGCACCCCTCATCAGGACGGGAACAATGAGCAGTTCTTC	CASTPHQDGNNEQFF
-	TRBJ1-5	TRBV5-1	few	TGCGCCAGCAGCTTAAGCTATAGCAATCAGCCCCAGCATTTT	CASSLSYSNQPQHF
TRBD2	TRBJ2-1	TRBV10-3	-	TGTGCCATCAGTGTAGCGGGGGGACTCTACAATGAGCAGTTCTTC	CAISVAGGLYNEQFF
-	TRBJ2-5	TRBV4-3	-	TGCGCCAGCAGCCAAGATCGGGGGTATAGAGAGACCCAGTACTTC	CASSQDRGYRETQYF
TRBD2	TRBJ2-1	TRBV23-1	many	TGCGCCAGCAGTCACAGACCCGGGACTAGCGTCAGCAATGAGCAGTTCTTC	CASSHRPGTSVSNEQFF
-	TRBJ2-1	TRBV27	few	TGTGCCAGCACCTCTTTTAATGGGGCCGGGAATGAGCAGTTCTTC	CASTSFNGAGNEQFF
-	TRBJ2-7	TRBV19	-	TGTGCCAGTAGTACAGGGTACGAGCAGTACTTC	CASSTGYEQYF
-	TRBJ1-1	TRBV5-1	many	TGCGCCAGCAGCGACTGGGGTCCGAACACTGAAGCTTTCTTT	CASSDWGPNTEAFF
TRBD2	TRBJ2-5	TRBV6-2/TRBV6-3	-	TGTGCCAGCAGTTACGCGCTAGCGGGTATCCAAGAGACCCAGTACTTC	CASSYALAGIQETQYF